The 30 T cell receptor beta chains listed next were all sequenced from one sample in a study of blood T cell repertoires in COVID-19. Assay: immunoSEQ multiplex PCR; the TCRdb copy retains only in-frame clones and omits some. The sample has 60,000 to 70,000 clones, almost 85% seen once. The specimen was peripheral blood. These receptors were collected from a man aged 45-65 years with acute or convalescent COVID-19.

The chain employs TRBV6-5 and TRBJ2-3; D not certain. Trimming cost V 7 bases and J 2 bases, with 10 bases left between them. Per the germline V gene, CDR1 is MNHEY and CDR2 is SVGAGI. The CDR3 is 13 amino acids. This CDR3 reads CASKAIYTDTQYF. The CDR3 coding sequence is TGTGCCAGCAAAGCTATATACACAGATACGCAGTATTTT.

The chain uses TRBV29-1 and TRBJ1-2; 7 nucleotides match TRBD1. CDR3 length: 12 residues. V dropped 7 bases and J dropped 6; count of bases not matched to a gene: 8. CDR1 is SQVTM, CDR2 ANQGSEA, per germline. CDR3 DNA sequence: TGCAGCGGTGGGACAGTTAATAATGGCTACACCTTC. It is translated as CSGGTVNNGYTF.

The chain carries TRBV27 and TRBJ2-3, with D perhaps TRBD2 (5 bases). The length of the CDR3 is 15 residues. Germline V gives CDR1 MNHEY, CDR2 SMNVEV (reference sequence). The germline V and J ends were trimmed by 6 bases and 5 bases, with 18 bases remaining between them. The DNA for the CDR3 is TGTGCCAGCAGCCTTGACCGGGGTGCGTTAGATACGCAGTATTTT. Its translation is CASSLDRGALDTQYF.

The CDR3 DNA is TGCGCCAGCAGCTTGGCGCGACAGGGGGCGTATAATGGCTACACCTTC. Encoded protein: CASSLARQGAYNGYTF. V gene TRBV5-1 combines with J gene TRBJ1-2, with 10 nucleotides matching TRBD1. Germline CDR1 reads SGHRS; CDR2 reads YFSETQ. V was pared by 0 bases and J by 6 bases, with 8 bases of the junction left unmatched. CDR3 length: 16 residues.

This clone is a singleton in its sample. V is TRBV5-4 and J is TRBJ2-3, with a possible D match to TRBD2 (6 bases). The germline V and J ends were trimmed by 2 bases and 3 bases, with 19 bases remaining between them. Germline lookup yields CDR1 SGHNT and CDR2 YYREEE (reference sequence). This CDR3 has 17 residues. For the CDR3, the DNA is TGTGCCAGCAGCTTAGGGGCTCGGAGACTAGGAACAGATACGCAGTATTTT. Its protein product is CASSLGARRLGTDTQYF.

The chain is built from TRBV10-3 and TRBJ2-7; possibly TRBD1 for D (5 bases). This CDR3 region has 14 residues. CDR1 and CDR2 from the germline V gene are ENHRY and SYGVKD. Trimming took off 0 bases at V and 3 bases at J, with 9 bases between the two ends. The CDR3 protein is CAISESGADYEQYV. The CDR3 nucleotides are TGTGCCATCAGTGAGTCAGGGGCCGACTACGAGCAGTACGTC.

The chain employs TRBV6-1 and TRBJ1-1; D is unclear. The CDR3 is 12 residues long. Trimming removed 1 base from V and 11 bases from J, with 11 bases in between. Per the germline V gene, CDR1 is MNHNS and CDR2 is SASEGT. CDR3 nucleotides: TGTGCCAGCAGTGAAGGAGGAGGTGAGGCTTTCTTT. Translation gives CASSEGGGEAFF.

The V call is TRBV9, the J call TRBJ2-1; D is undetermined. Germline V gene sequence: CDR1 SGDLS, CDR2 YYNGEE. V shed 4 bases and J shed 3 bases, with 14 bases lying between them. CDR3 size: 15 residues. Here the CDR3 DNA reads TGTGCCAGCAGCTCCGAATGGAGAGTCTACAATGAGCAGTTCTTC. The encoded protein is CASSSEWRVYNEQFF.

The gene calls are TRBV12-5 and TRBJ2-5, with D possibly TRBD1 on 6 matching bases. CDR3 size: 14 residues. The V end was cut by 1 base, the J end by 4 bases, with 10 bases between. Germline assignment: CDR1 LGHNT and CDR2 FRNRAP. CDR3 in amino acids: CASGLGQGRETQYF. The DNA for the CDR3 is TGTGCTAGTGGTTTGGGGCAGGGGAGAGAGACCCAGTACTTC.

This chain connects TRBV7-9 to TRBJ1-1, with D possibly matching TRBD1 (6 bases). The germline V gene encodes CDR1 SEHNR and CDR2 FQNEAQ (reference sequence). With 5 bases removed from V and 1 base from J, the gap between germline ends came to 11 bases. The CDR3 is 14 residues long. DNA for the CDR3: TGTGCCAGCAGCCCGGAGACAGGGAACACTGAAGCTTTCTTT. Its translation: CASSPETGNTEAFF.

This clone was counted a few times. The genes are TRBV5-1 and TRBJ2-1, with TRBD2 identical over 15 bases. The CDR3 loop spans 16 amino acids. Germline assignment: CDR1 SGHRS and CDR2 YFSETQ. J gave up 5 bases and V 6 bases, and 6 bases lay outside the gene matches. The CDR3 DNA sequence: TGCGCCAGCACCCGGACTAGCGGGGGGGGCCACAATGAGCAGTTCTTC. It specifies CASTRTSGGGHNEQFF.

This clone is a singleton in its sample. This chain uses TRBV24-1 with TRBJ1-2; TRBD1 aligns across 10 bases. Trimming took 3 bases from V and 10 from J; bases not matched to a gene: 16. The germline V gene encodes CDR1 KGHDR and CDR2 SFDVKD. The CDR3 is 17 residues long. The CDR3 protein is CATSDRDRGDPFQVYTF. CDR3 in DNA: TGTGCCACCAGTGATCGGGACAGGGGCGACCCGTTTCAGGTCTACACCTTC.

This clone has just a few counts. The V call is TRBV7-8, the J call TRBJ1-2; weak D call: TRBD1 (6 bases). The V end lost 5 bases, the J end lost 2 bases, and 15 bases lay between the germline ends. CDR1 SGHVS and CDR2 FQNEAQ come from the germline V gene. There are 15 residues in the CDR3. This CDR3 is CASSQHWTDNYGYTF. In DNA, the CDR3 is TGTGCCAGCAGCCAACATTGGACAGACAACTATGGCTACACCTTC.

The chain employs TRBV5-4 and TRBJ1-2, with 10 nucleotides matching TRBD1. The junction had 3 bases not matched to a gene; V was cut back by 2 bases and J by 2 bases. The CDR3 has 15 amino acids. Germline V gives CDR1 SGHNT, CDR2 YYREEE (reference sequence). CDR3 in DNA: TGTGCCAGCAGCTTCCCGGGACAGGGGAACTATGGCTACACCTTC. Its protein is CASSFPGQGNYGYTF.

V and J are TRBV5-1 and TRBJ1-6, with D unresolved. V lost 4 bases, J lost 8 bases, and 13 bases lay in between. The CDR3 extends over 14 amino acids. Germline V gene lookup returns CDR1 SGHRS and CDR2 YFSETQ. CDR3 DNA sequence: TGCGCCAGCAGCAGGCAGGATTTTGATTCACCCCTCCACTTT. It codes for CASSRQDFDSPLHF. Together with reference TRBV5-1 and TRBJ1-6, the CDR3 gives the full variable domain: KAGVTQTPRYLIKTRGQQVTLSCSPISGHRSVSWYQQTPGQGLQFLFEYFSETQRNKGNFPGRFSGRQFSNSRSEMNVSTLELGDSALYLCASSRQDFDSPLHFGNGTRLTVT.

V and J are TRBV20-1 and TRBJ2-7, with 8 bases lining up with TRBD1. The CDR3 is made up of 11 amino acids. The ends lost 2 bases at V and 10 bases at J; junction bases unmatched: 4. CDR1 DFQATT and CDR2 SNEGSKA come from the germline V gene (reference sequence). CDR3 coding DNA: TGCAGTGCTAGACAAGGACAGGGACAGTACTTC. Its protein product is CSARQGQGQYF.

The rearrangement uses TRBV24-1 and TRBJ2-5; TRBD2 agrees at 11 bases. The germline gives CDR1 KGHDR, CDR2 SFDVKD. Losses at the gene ends were 4 bases for V and 3 bases for J; bases not matched to a gene: 9. This CDR3 contains 17 residues. CDR3 region: CATSDSLSGGAEETQYF. Here the CDR3 DNA reads TGTGCCACCAGTGACTCCCTTAGCGGGGGGGCCGAAGAGACCCAGTACTTC.

This chain uses TRBV20-1 with TRBJ2-1; 8 bases match TRBD2. After removal of 3 bases from V and 9 bases from J, the junction contained 16 bases not matched to a gene. CDR1 is DFQATT and CDR2 is SNEGSKA in the germline V gene (reference sequence). The CDR3 is 16 amino acids. CDR3 nucleotides: TGCAGTGCTAGTCTTGGTTACGGCGGGGGGTTGGGTGAGCAGTTCTTC. Protein product: CSASLGYGGGLGEQFF.

The genes are TRBV18 and TRBJ1-1; 8 bases align to TRBD1. The CDR3 extends over 15 amino acids. V was pared by 3 bases and J by 5 bases, with 8 bases of the junction left unmatched. Per germline, CDR1 KGHSH and CDR2 LQKENI. The CDR3 protein is CASSPPTGERTEAFF. CDR3 nucleotide sequence: TGTGCCAGCTCACCCCCGACAGGGGAGAGGACTGAAGCTTTCTTT. The whole variable domain, remainder taken from reference TRBV18 and TRBJ1-1, is NAGVMQNPRHLVRRRGQEARLRCSPMKGHSHVYWYRQLPEEGLKFMVYLQKENIIDESGMPKERFSAEFPKEGPSILRIQQVVRGDSAAYFCASSPPTGERTEAFFGQGTRLTVV.

The chain employs TRBV6-2 or TRBV6-3 and TRBJ2-6, with D maybe TRBD2 (6 bases). The CDR3 spans 15 residues. V gave up 2 bases and J gave up 4 bases, with 9 bases separating them. Germline V gives CDR1 MNHEY, CDR2 SVGEGT. The CDR3 sequence: CASSYAGLGANVLTF. The CDR3, as DNA: TGTGCCAGCAGTTACGCGGGGTTAGGGGCCAACGTCCTGACTTTC.

The chain joins TRBV15 to TRBJ2-4, with 8 bases that match TRBD2. This CDR3 is 15 amino acids long. With V trimmed by 0 bases and J by 8 bases, 6 bases remained unmatched. Germline CDR1 LNHNV, CDR2 YYDKDF (reference sequence). The CDR3 DNA is TGTGCCACCAGCAGAGATTCACTAGCGGCGGACATTCAGTACTTC. This gives the protein CATSRDSLAADIQYF.

Notes on this clone: Additional DNA sequences in this sample encode the identical CDR3. V gene TRBV27 combines with J gene TRBJ2-2; D is uncertain. V was pared by 3 bases and J by 6 bases, with 8 bases between. Germline values: CDR1 MNHEY, CDR2 SMNVEV (reference sequence). There are 13 residues in the CDR3. The CDR3: CASSFRGAGELFF. CDR3 nucleotides: TGTGCCAGCAGTTTTCGCGGTGCCGGGGAGCTGTTTTTT.

This clone came up a few times. V usage is TRBV11-2 and J usage is TRBJ1-4; D may be TRBD1 (6 bases). The germline gives CDR1 SGHAT, CDR2 FQNNGV. The CDR3 extends over 16 amino acids. The V gene lost 1 base and the J gene lost 4 bases, with 13 bases spanning the gap. The CDR3 spells CASSLGRGRGNEKLFF. CDR3 nucleotide sequence: TGTGCCAGCAGCTTAGGCAGGGGAAGAGGTAATGAAAAACTGTTTTTT.

The chain joins TRBV29-1 to TRBJ2-1; TRBD1 matches at 7 bases. The V segment lost 3 bases and the J segment 6 bases; nucleotides outside the gene matches: 11. The germline V gene encodes CDR1 SQVTM and CDR2 ANQGSEA. This CDR3 has 15 amino acids. The DNA for the CDR3 is TGCAGCGTTGATAGGGACAGAGGGAGAGCCAATGAGCAGTTCTTC. It yields the protein CSVDRDRGRANEQFF.

This clone has just one count. V gene TRBV30 combines with J gene TRBJ2-7, with 7 bases lining up with TRBD2. Trimming cost V 5 bases and J 6 bases; bases outside gene matches: 10. The CDR3 sequence is 13 residues long. CDR1 is GTSNPN, CDR2 SVGIG, per germline (reference sequence). The CDR3 sequence is CAWARGDLAEQYV. Here the CDR3 DNA reads TGTGCCTGGGCACGGGGGGACCTGGCCGAGCAGTACGTC.

This chain uses TRBV7-8 with TRBJ1-3, with 8 bases aligning to TRBD1. CDR1 is SGHVS, CDR2 FQNEAQ, per germline. Trimming at V came to 1 base and at J to 3 bases, leaving 5 bases not matched to a gene. This CDR3 comprises 16 residues. The CDR3 loop is CASSLGQGSGGNTIYF. In nucleotides, the CDR3 is TGTGCCAGCAGCTTAGGACAGGGGAGTGGTGGAAACACCATATATTTT.

CDR3 DNA sequence: TGTGCCAGCAGCGTTAGCGGGGGAAACTACTACGAGCAGTACGTC. This sequence encodes CASSVSGGNYYEQYV. V is TRBV5-8 and J is TRBJ2-7, with TRBD2 matching over 9 bases. The CDR3 runs 15 residues. Germline trimming cut 4 bases from V and 3 bases from J; bases unmatched to any gene: 8. CDR1 SGHTS and CDR2 YDEGEE come from the germline V gene.

The genes are TRBV18 and TRBJ1-1, with D possibly matching TRBD1 (5 bases). The CDR3 runs 16 residues. V gave up 1 base and J gave up 4 bases, with 16 bases separating them. The germline gives CDR1 KGHSH, CDR2 LQKENI. Here the CDR3 DNA reads TGTGCCAGCTCACCACAAGGAGGGGCTTACTTCACTGAAGCTTTCTTT. Translating gives CASSPQGGAYFTEAFF.

The V call is TRBV4-1, the J call TRBJ2-5, with D possibly being TRBD1 (6 bases). CDR3 size: 15 residues. Germline V gene lookup returns CDR1 MGHRA and CDR2 YSYEKL. V lost 4 bases and J 3 bases, leaving 15 bases between the germline ends. CDR3 in amino acids: CASSPWGLAKETQYF. As DNA, the CDR3 is TGCGCCAGCAGCCCCTGGGGGCTAGCCAAAGAGACCCAGTACTTC.

The chain combines TRBV10-1 with TRBJ1-2, with 7 bases matching TRBD1. Looked up from germline, CDR1 is WNHNN and CDR2 is SYGVQD (reference sequence). This CDR3 is built from 14 residues. Germline trimming cut 6 bases from V and 4 bases from J; bases unmatched to any gene: 8. This chain's CDR3 is CASSRDRRGYGYTF. DNA for the CDR3: TGCGCCAGCAGCCGGGACAGACGGGGCTATGGCTACACCTTC.